What follows describes a single T cell receptor beta chain. The study reverse transcribed the entire isolated RNA, so it sequenced expressed TCRB transcripts. The method was immunoSEQ multiplex PCR; TCRdb's version includes in-frame clones alone and lacks a portion of them. Here the sample spans hundreds of thousands of clones, 10% to 15% being singletons. This sample is drawn from a study of beta chain features in type 1 diabetes. V gave up 2 bases and J gave up 0 bases, with 13 bases separating them. Germline V CDR1 and CDR2: MDHEN, SYDVKM. The CDR3 extends over 16 amino acids. The sequence was collected from a man between 18 and 35 years old in good health. The chain couples TRBV28 to TRBJ1-1; tentatively, D is TRBD1 (5 bases). Sequencing input: naive CD4+ T cells from blood. In nucleotides, the CDR3 is TGTGCCAGCAGTTTAGATAGGCAGGGCGTGAACACTGAAGCTTTCTTT. This codes for CASSLDRQGVNTEAFF.